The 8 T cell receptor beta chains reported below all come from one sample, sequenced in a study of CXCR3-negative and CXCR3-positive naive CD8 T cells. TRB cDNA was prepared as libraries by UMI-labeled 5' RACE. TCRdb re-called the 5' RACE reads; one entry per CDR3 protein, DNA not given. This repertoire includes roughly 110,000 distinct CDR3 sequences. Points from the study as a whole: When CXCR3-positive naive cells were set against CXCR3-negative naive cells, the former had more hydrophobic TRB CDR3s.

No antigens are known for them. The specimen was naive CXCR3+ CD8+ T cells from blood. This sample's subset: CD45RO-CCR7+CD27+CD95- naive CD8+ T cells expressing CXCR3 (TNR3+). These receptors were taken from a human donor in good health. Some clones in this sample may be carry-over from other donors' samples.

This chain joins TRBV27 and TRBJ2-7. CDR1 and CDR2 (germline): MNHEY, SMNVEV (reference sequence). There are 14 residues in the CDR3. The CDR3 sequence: CASSLVQHSYEQYF.

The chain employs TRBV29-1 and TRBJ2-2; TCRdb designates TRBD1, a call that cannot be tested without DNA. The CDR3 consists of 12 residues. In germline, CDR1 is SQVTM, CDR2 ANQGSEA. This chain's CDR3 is CSVEKGTGELFF.

The CDR3 here is CASRDRSSYEQYF. This chain links TRBV6-2 or TRBV6-3 with TRBJ2-7. Germline lookup yields CDR1 MNHEY and CDR2 SVGEGT. The CDR3 is 13 amino acids.

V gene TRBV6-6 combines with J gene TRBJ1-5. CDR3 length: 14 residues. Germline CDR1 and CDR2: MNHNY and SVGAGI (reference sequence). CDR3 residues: CASSYGVGDQPQHF.

Here the CDR3 reads CASSPGTGTYEQYF. The V and J genes are TRBV9 and TRBJ2-7; the TRBD1 assignment by TCRdb is unverifiable without DNA. CDR1 and CDR2 from the germline V gene are SGDLS and YYNGEE. This CDR3 region has 14 residues. The full variable domain, in which reference TRBV9 and TRBJ2-7 provide the parts outside the CDR3, is DSGVTQTPKHLITATGQRVTLRCSPRSGDLSVYWYQQSLDQGLQFLIQYYNGEERAKGNILERFSAQQFPDLHSELNLSSLELGDSALYFCASSPGTGTYEQYFGPGTRLTVT.

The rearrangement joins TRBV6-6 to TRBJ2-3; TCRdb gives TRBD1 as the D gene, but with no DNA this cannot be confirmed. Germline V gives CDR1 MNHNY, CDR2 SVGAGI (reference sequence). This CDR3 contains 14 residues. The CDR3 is CASSAKGESDTQYF.

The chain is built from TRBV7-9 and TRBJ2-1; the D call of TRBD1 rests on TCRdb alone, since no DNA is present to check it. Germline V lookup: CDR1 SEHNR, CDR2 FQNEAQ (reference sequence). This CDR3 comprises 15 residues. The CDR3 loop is CASSGEVGGRNEQFF.

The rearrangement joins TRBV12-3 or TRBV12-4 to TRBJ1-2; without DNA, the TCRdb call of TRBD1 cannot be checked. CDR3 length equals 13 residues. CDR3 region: CASSPTGVYGYTF.